The clone carrying this TCR beta chain was seen at least ten times. Its antigen is as yet unknown. The data were produced by immunoSEQ multiplex PCR, yet TCRdb's version contains in-frame clones alone and is incomplete. The sample gives tens of thousands of clones, none seen only once, and the top ten clones hold about 4.2%. The sample originates from a study of T cells after posttransplantation cyclophosphamide. Findings of the study overall: Tissue-infiltrating T cells from skin or gut overlapped little with blood T cells. Donor CD8+ memory clones often dominated recipient blood repertoires at later times. TRB clonality was highly associated with recipient CMV seropositivity and reactivation.

The related graft donor's blood sample was taken on the day of bone marrow donation. Losses at the gene ends were 5 bases for V and 5 bases for J; bases not matched to a gene: 10. The germline V gene encodes CDR1 MNHEY and CDR2 SVGAGI. CDR3 length: 15 amino acids. The clonotype was recovered from a woman between 45 and 65 years old in good health and a related stem cell transplant donor. This rearrangement joins TRBV6-5 to TRBJ2-5; 8 bases fit TRBD1. Sequencing input: PBMCs. CDR3 nucleotides: TGTGCCAGCAGTCAAGGAGGACAGGGCCCGGAGACCCAGTACTTC. This encodes CASSQGGQGPETQYF.